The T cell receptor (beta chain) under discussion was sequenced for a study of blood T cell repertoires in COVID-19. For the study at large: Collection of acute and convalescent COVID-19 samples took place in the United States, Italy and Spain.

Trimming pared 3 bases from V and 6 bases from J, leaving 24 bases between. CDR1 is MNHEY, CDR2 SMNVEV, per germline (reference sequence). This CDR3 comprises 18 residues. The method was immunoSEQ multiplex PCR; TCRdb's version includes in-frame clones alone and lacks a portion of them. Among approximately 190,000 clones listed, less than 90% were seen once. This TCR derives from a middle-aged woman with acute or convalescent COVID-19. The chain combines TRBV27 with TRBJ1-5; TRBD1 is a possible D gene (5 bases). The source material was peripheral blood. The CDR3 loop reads CASSFFGGTGRVGQPQHF. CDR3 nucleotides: TGTGCCAGCAGTTTCTTCGGTGGGACGGGGAGGGTAGGTCAGCCCCAGCATTTT.